This TCR beta chain was captured in a study of human T cells and chemical hapten exposure. The sample holds many counts of this clonotype. Its antigen is not known. The library attached unique molecular identifiers to individual cDNA molecules. TCRdb passed the RACE reads through MiXCR, listing each CDR3 protein once. The repertoire includes about 120,000 distinct CDR3 sequences, 9.5% to 13% of them detected once, and 1.4% sits in the top ten. CDR1 and CDR2 from the germline V gene are LGHDT and YNNKEL (reference sequence). The V and J ends lost 2 bases and 4 bases respectively, with 8 bases between them. CDR3 size: 13 residues. Whole-study findings and limits: TCRs at high frequency, those above 1 in 1000, did not change with DPC sensitization.

Time point defined: patch test 1, 2 weeks after DPC sensitization. The treatment was: therapeutic diphenylcyclopropenone sensitization with weekly scalp DPC. Sample donors consisted of patients with alopecia, aged 18 to 70 years, who were suitable for DPC. Unfractionated whole blood yielded the extracted total RNA. The TCR sequence derives from a woman aged 45-65 years with alopecia areata. Some clones in this sample may be carry-over from other donors' samples. The chain combines TRBV3-1 with TRBJ2-5; D possibly corresponds to TRBD1 (5 bases). Sample: whole blood, taken in connection with sensitization to the hapten diphenylcyclopropenone (DPC). As DNA, the CDR3 is TGTGCCAGCAGCCAAACTGACAGAGAGACCCAGTACTTC. Translation gives CASSQTDRETQYF.